This T cell receptor beta chain is drawn from a study of radiotherapy plus CTLA-4 blockade in lung cancer. Data came from immunoSEQ multiplex PCR; TCRdb stores just in-frame clones and leaves some out. The sample has tens of thousands of clones, around three quarters seen once. Concerning this clone: At one end the junction does not follow the germline gene, possibly because of a read error.

CDR1 MDHEN and CDR2 SYDVKM come from the germline V gene. The CDR3 length is 11 residues. Focal radiation with ipilimumab CTLA-4 blockade was given to patients with chemo-refractory metastatic non-small-cell lung cancer. This clonotype was obtained from a human donor with non-small cell lung cancer that progressed on radiotherapy plus ipilimumab. Sequences were derived from peripheral blood, sampled from a patient treated with radiotherapy plus ipilimumab. J is TRBJ2-1 and V is TRBV28, with TRBD1 matching 7 bases. The chain's CDR3 is CASSLLQGTVF. Here the CDR3 DNA reads TGTGCCAGCAGTTTACTACAGGGGACCGTCTTC.